The 16 T cell receptor beta chains in this list originate from one sample, sequenced in a study of blood T cell repertoires in COVID-19. This table comes from immunoSEQ multiplex PCR, and its TCRdb copy is limited to in-frame clones, with some not included. The data contain fewer than 300,000 clones, 86% of them singletons. Sample: peripheral blood. The source is a woman aged 30 to 39 with COVID-19, enrolled during active disease.

This sequence joins TRBV10-2 and TRBJ2-6; 7 nucleotides agree with TRBD1. The germline V gene encodes CDR1 WSHSY and CDR2 SAAADI. After removal of 4 bases from V and 5 bases from J, the junction contained 5 bases not matched to a gene. The CDR3 spans 15 residues. The CDR3 sequence: CASSAIQGRANVLTF. The CDR3 DNA sequence: TGCGCCAGCAGTGCGATACAGGGGAGGGCCAACGTCCTGACTTTC.

This sequence joins TRBV4-1 and TRBJ1-1; 7 bases line up with TRBD1. The CDR3 contains 15 residues. Per the germline V gene, CDR1 is MGHRA and CDR2 is YSYEKL. V lost 5 bases to trimming and J lost 10 bases; unmatched junction nucleotides: 16. The CDR3 DNA sequence: TGCGCCAGCAGCTTGAAACTCGGGACAGCCGGGGGAGCTTTCTTT. It translates to CASSLKLGTAGGAFF.

The chain combines TRBV4-1 with TRBJ1-1, with TRBD1 matching over 8 bases. After removal of 4 bases from V and 6 bases from J, the junction contained 7 bases not matched to a gene. Germline CDR1 reads MGHRA; CDR2 reads YSYEKL. This CDR3 is 14 amino acids long. The CDR3 sequence is CASSLSDRGPEAFF. In DNA form, the CDR3 reads TGCGCCAGCAGCCTTTCAGACAGGGGACCTGAAGCTTTCTTT.

The V gene is TRBV6-6, the J gene TRBJ1-5; possible D gene TRBD1, 6 bases. The germline CDR1 and CDR2 sequences are MNHNY and SVGAGI (reference sequence). V lost 5 bases to trimming and J lost 0 bases, with 14 bases between them. CDR3 length: 16 residues. The CDR3: CASSGGQGNSNQPQHF. CDR3 DNA sequence: TGTGCCAGCAGTGGAGGTCAGGGGAATAGCAATCAGCCCCAGCATTTT.

The genes are TRBV7-8 and TRBJ2-3; 7 nucleotides match TRBD1. The J segment lost 0 bases and the V segment lost 4 bases, leaving 4 bases of the junction unmatched. Looked up from germline, CDR1 is SGHVS and CDR2 is FQNEAQ. The CDR3 loop spans 15 amino acids. The CDR3 loop reads CASSWTGQSTDTQYF. In DNA form, the CDR3 reads TGTGCCAGCAGCTGGACGGGACAGAGCACAGATACGCAGTATTTT.

The rearrangement uses TRBV28 and TRBJ2-3; TRBD2 matches at 8 bases. V shed 6 bases, J shed 1 base, and the junction held 9 bases outside the gene matches. The CDR3 consists of 16 residues. Germline V gives CDR1 MDHEN, CDR2 SYDVKM. Written as DNA, the CDR3 is TGTGCCAGCAGGACCCCGGGGGGGCCGGGCACAGATACGCAGTATTTT. It translates to CASRTPGGPGTDTQYF. Filled out from reference TRBV28 and TRBJ2-3, the complete variable domain reads DVKVTQSSRYLVKRTGEKVFLECVQDMDHENMFWYRQDPGLGLRLIYFSYDVKMKEKGDIPEGYSVSREKKERFSLILESASTNQTSMYLCASRTPGGPGTDTQYFGPGTRLTVL.

The genes are TRBV28 and TRBJ1-5; D is unclear. Germline-derived CDR1 and CDR2 are MDHEN and SYDVKM. Between the trimmed V and J ends, which lost 6 bases and 6 bases, there was a span of 18 bases. The CDR3 is 15 residues long. The CDR3 DNA reads as TGTGCCAGCAGCATTACGGGGAGGGCAAGTCAGCCCCAGCATTTT. Protein product: CASSITGRASQPQHF.

This chain connects TRBV11-2 to TRBJ2-5; D gene uncertain. This CDR3 is built from 14 residues. The V gene lost 0 bases and the J gene lost 5 bases, with 10 bases spanning the gap. Germline-derived CDR1 and CDR2 are SGHAT and FQNNGV. The CDR3 bases are TGTGCCAGCAGCTTAGATGTGACTCCGGAGACCCAGTACTTC. Translated: CASSLDVTPETQYF. The full variable domain, rest sourced from reference TRBV11-2 and TRBJ2-5, is EAGVAQSPRYKIIEKRQSVAFWCNPISGHATLYWYQQILGQGPKLLIQFQNNGVVDDSQLPKDRFSAERLKGVDSTLKIQPAKLEDSAVYLCASSLDVTPETQYFGPGTRLLVL.

The V call is TRBV6-5, the J call TRBJ2-7, with D possibly being TRBD1 (5 bases). Germline CDR1 reads MNHEY; CDR2 reads SVGAGI. V lost 6 bases and J 3 bases, leaving 15 bases between the germline ends. The CDR3 sequence is 14 residues long. CDR3 residues: CASSPDILNYEQYF. The CDR3 coding sequence is TGTGCCAGCAGCCCGGACATATTGAACTACGAGCAGTACTTC.

The chain combines TRBV5-1 with TRBJ2-7; possibly TRBD2 for D (7 bases). V shed 0 bases and J shed 2 bases, with 12 bases lying between them. Germline CDR1 reads SGHRS; CDR2 reads YFSETQ. This CDR3 comprises 15 residues. The CDR3 bases are TGCGCCAGCAGCTTGGCAGGGGCGGGGGCCTACGAGCAGTACTTC. Translated: CASSLAGAGAYEQYF.

The rearrangement uses TRBV6-7 and TRBJ2-7; the D gene is possibly TRBD2 (5 bases). TRBV6-7 is marked as an open reading frame, function uncertain. V lost 2 bases, J lost 1 base, and 27 bases lay in between. The CDR3 has 20 residues. This CDR3 is CASSYPDPLKAGFDSYEQYF. The CDR3 region has the DNA TGTGCCAGCAGTTACCCGGACCCACTAAAGGCGGGCTTCGATTCCTACGAGCAGTACTTC.

As to this clone: The junction departs from the called germline gene at one end, perhaps through a read error. This chain uses TRBV3-1 (or the pseudogene TRBV3-2) with TRBJ2-5, with 13 bases fitting TRBD2. Germline loops: CDR1 LGHDT, CDR2 YNNKEL (reference sequence). The CDR3 contains 15 residues. CDR3 DNA sequence: TGTGCCAGCAGCCGACAGACTAGCGGGGGGACCCCCCGAAACTTC. Residues: CASSRQTSGGTPRNF.

The rearrangement uses TRBV19 and TRBJ1-2; 10 positions match TRBD1. Trimming at V came to 5 bases and at J to 7 bases, leaving 10 bases not matched to a gene. Germline V gene sequence: CDR1 LNHDA, CDR2 SQIVND (reference sequence). The CDR3 sequence is 15 residues long. The CDR3 region has the DNA TGTGCCAGTAGTGTGGACAGGGGGTCTGGGTCTGGCTACACCTTC. This translates into CASSVDRGSGSGYTF.

This clone appeared once. The V gene is TRBV7-8, the J gene TRBJ2-2, with D possibly being TRBD2 (7 bases). This CDR3 has 16 residues. The V end lost 7 bases, the J end lost 1 base, and 16 bases lay between the germline ends. Germline CDR1 is SGHVS and CDR2 is FQNEAQ. The CDR3 here is CASIQGGGMNTGELFF. CDR3 coding DNA: TGTGCCAGCATCCAGGGAGGGGGGATGAACACCGGGGAGCTGTTTTTT.

This rearrangement joins TRBV19 to TRBJ1-3; D call uncertain. CDR3 length: 13 residues. The V and J ends lost 5 bases and 0 bases respectively, with 5 bases between them. Germline V lookup: CDR1 LNHDA, CDR2 SQIVND (reference sequence). The CDR3 reads CASSSYSGNTIYF. For the CDR3, the DNA is TGTGCCAGTAGTTCGTACTCTGGAAACACCATATATTTT.

V is TRBV29-1 and J is TRBJ2-1; the match to TRBD1 covers 7 bases. The CDR3 is 14 amino acids. The ends lost 4 bases at V and 9 bases at J; junction bases unmatched: 12. CDR1 and CDR2 from the germline V gene are SQVTM and ANQGSEA. CDR3 sequence: CSVGGTALAGEQFF. The CDR3 DNA is TGCAGCGTTGGAGGGACAGCCCTCGCCGGTGAGCAGTTCTTC.